The 27 T cell receptor beta chains presented below share a single source sample, sequenced in a study of blood T cell repertoires in COVID-19 (dated by TCRdb to 2018 to 2021). The library was generated by the immunoSEQ multiplex PCR assay. TCRdb re-hosts the immuneACCESS table, in-frame sequences only. Its copies lack some clones; in the studies checked, an unresolved V gene accounts for under half of them, and the cause for the rest is not known. The sample data list about 45,000 clones, and approximately 80% of these were observed just once. The top ten clonotypes cover 11% to 15% of the sample. Sequencing was performed on peripheral blood. The receptors derive from a human donor in a cohort sampled during active COVID-19.

The chain links TRBV11-1 to TRBJ2-7; 7 bases are a match to TRBD1. Germline assignment: CDR1 SGHAT and CDR2 FQDESV (reference sequence). The CDR3 contains 15 residues. With V trimmed by 5 bases and J by 0 bases, 7 bases remained unmatched. In DNA, the CDR3 is TGTGCCAGCAGCCCGGACAGGAGAGACTCCTACGAGCAGTACTTC. Amino acids: CASSPDRRDSYEQYF.

V is TRBV19 and J is TRBJ2-1, with D possibly TRBD2 on 5 matching bases. This CDR3 is 15 amino acids long. V was clipped by 3 bases and J by 6 bases, with 15 bases between them. Per the germline V gene, CDR1 is LNHDA and CDR2 is SQIVND (reference sequence). CDR3 loop: CASSIGEPDLNEQFF. CDR3 nucleotide sequence: TGTGCCAGTAGTATCGGGGAGCCCGACCTCAATGAGCAGTTCTTC.

The rearrangement uses TRBV19 and TRBJ1-5, with unresolved D. The V end lost 5 bases, the J end lost 1 base, and 15 bases lay between the germline ends. The germline CDR1 and CDR2 sequences are LNHDA and SQIVND (reference sequence). There are 16 residues in the CDR3. The CDR3 spells CASSPPALGSNQPQHF. The CDR3 bases are TGTGCCAGTAGTCCGCCCGCATTGGGCAGCAATCAGCCCCAGCATTTT.

V and J are TRBV30 and TRBJ2-7, with a tentative D call TRBD2 (7 bases). The CDR3 has 14 amino acids. Germline CDR1 is GTSNPN and CDR2 is SVGIG (reference sequence). The CDR3 loop reads CAAMRGRASYEQYF. In DNA, the CDR3 is TGTGCTGCGATGAGGGGGAGGGCCTCTTACGAGCAGTACTTC.

This chain joins TRBV5-1 and TRBJ2-4, with D perhaps TRBD2 (6 bases). CDR3 length: 14 residues. V shed 0 bases and J shed 5 bases, with 9 bases lying between them. From germline, CDR1 is SGHRS and CDR2 YFSETQ. This CDR3 is CASSLGTTENIQYF. CDR3 sequence (DNA): TGCGCCAGCAGCTTGGGGACTACCGAAAACATTCAGTACTTC.

The V gene is TRBV29-1, the J gene TRBJ2-7; perhaps TRBD1 as D (5 bases). The V end lost 5 bases, the J end lost 4 bases, and 9 bases lay between the germline ends. CDR1 is SQVTM, CDR2 ANQGSEA, per germline. CDR3 size: 11 residues. The CDR3 DNA reads TGCAGCGTTAGGGGTGGGTACGAGCAGTACTTC. Translation gives CSVRGGYEQYF.

This chain joins TRBV27 and TRBJ2-1, with 10 bases lining up with TRBD2. V lost 4 bases to trimming and J lost 2 bases; unmatched junction nucleotides: 8. In germline, CDR1 is MNHEY, CDR2 SMNVEV (reference sequence). The CDR3 has 17 residues. The DNA for the CDR3 is TGTGCCAGCAGTTCCTCTAGCGGGAGTAGGACCTACAATGAGCAGTTCTTC. It encodes CASSSSSGSRTYNEQFF.

CDR3 protein: CASSNEGIYGYTF. The CDR3 nucleotides read TGTGCCAGCAGTAATGAGGGAATCTATGGCTACACCTTC. The J gene is TRBJ1-2, the V gene TRBV6-5; no clear D. The CDR3 consists of 13 residues. The germline CDR1 and CDR2 sequences are MNHEY and SVGAGI. The ends were cut back, 5 bases at V and 4 bases at J, with 11 bases in the middle.

The V call is TRBV19, the J call TRBJ2-5, with D unclear. CDR3 size: 14 residues. Trimming pared 4 bases from V and 3 bases from J, leaving 12 bases between. Looked up from germline, CDR1 is LNHDA and CDR2 is SQIVND (reference sequence). The CDR3 region has the DNA TGTGCCAGTAGTACTGACTTTGAGAAAGAGACCCAGTACTTC. This translates into CASSTDFEKETQYF.

The chain joins TRBV10-3 to TRBJ2-3; D perhaps matches TRBD2 (6 bases). The germline V gene encodes CDR1 ENHRY and CDR2 SYGVKD. CDR3 length: 14 amino acids. The germline V and J ends were trimmed by 6 bases and 0 bases, with 10 bases remaining between them. CDR3 protein: CAIRRGTSTDTQYF. The CDR3, as DNA: TGTGCCATCAGGCGGGGTACGAGCACAGATACGCAGTATTTT.

J is TRBJ2-7 and V is TRBV7-2, with TRBD2 identical over 16 bases. The CDR3 consists of 15 residues. With V trimmed by 4 bases and J by 6 bases, 3 bases remained unmatched. CDR1 and CDR2 (germline): SGHTA, FQGNSA. The CDR3 region has the DNA TGTGCCAGCAGCTCGGGACTAGCGGGAGGGAGCGAGCAGTACTTC. As protein: CASSSGLAGGSEQYF.

A few counts support this clone. The chain carries TRBV6-2 or TRBV6-3 and TRBJ2-3, with D possibly TRBD2 on 5 matching bases. The CDR3 has 16 amino acids. Germline V gene data show CDR1 as MNHEY and CDR2 as SVGEGT. V lost 0 bases, J lost 5 bases, and 15 bases lay in between. CDR3 sequence reads: CASSYSPDSALDTQYF. As DNA, the CDR3 is TGTGCCAGCAGTTACTCGCCGGACTCTGCACTAGATACGCAGTATTTT.

The chain has TRBV21-1 and TRBJ2-7; the D call in the table, TRBD1, was not verified against the DNA. TRBV21-1 is a pseudogene segment. This CDR3 spans 15 amino acids. The CDR3 DNA reads TGTGCCAGCAGCTCTCCAACAGGGTTCGGCTACGAGCAGTACTTC. Translation gives CASSSPTGFGYEQYF.

Written as DNA, the CDR3 is TGTGCCAGCAGCCGGGGGACAGGACCAACTATCTATGGCTACACCTTC. It encodes CASSRGTGPTIYGYTF. The V call is TRBV5-8, the J call TRBJ1-2; 8 bases align to TRBD1. CDR3 length: 16 residues. J lost 4 bases, V lost 4 bases, and 12 bases had no gene match. The germline gives CDR1 SGHTS, CDR2 YDEGEE.

This chain joins TRBV5-1 and TRBJ2-3; D perhaps matches TRBD2 (6 bases). The germline CDR1 and CDR2 sequences are SGHRS and YFSETQ. Trimming shortened V by 4 bases and J by 4 bases, and 16 bases separated the two germline ends. The CDR3 runs 15 residues. In nucleotides, the CDR3 is TGCGCCAGCAGCCCGCTCGCGGGGCCGGCAGATACGCAGTATTTT. Translation gives CASSPLAGPADTQYF.

The CDR3 here is CASSLGQVNTEAFF. The CDR3 DNA is TGTGCCAGCAGCTTGGGACAAGTGAACACTGAAGCTTTCTTT. The chain joins TRBV7-2 to TRBJ1-1, with a tentative D call TRBD1 (6 bases). Trimming left V 3 bases short and J 0 bases short, with 8 bases between. This CDR3 contains 14 residues. The V gene's germline CDR1 is SGHTA and CDR2 FQGNSA.

This chain links TRBV4-3 with TRBJ2-1, with a tentative D call TRBD1 (6 bases). V shed 2 bases and J shed 9 bases, with 17 bases lying between them. CDR1 LGHNA and CDR2 YSLEER come from the germline V gene. This CDR3 contains 15 residues. The CDR3 loop reads CASSQNRGTGGEQFF. DNA of the CDR3: TGCGCCAGCAGCCAAAATAGGGGGACCGGTGGTGAGCAGTTCTTC.

The chain combines TRBV7-2 with TRBJ2-4; 8 positions match TRBD2. With V trimmed by 5 bases and J by 7 bases, 10 bases remained unmatched. The CDR3 is made up of 15 amino acids. CDR1 is SGHTA and CDR2 is FQGNSA in the germline V gene. DNA for the CDR3: TGTGCCAGCAGCCCGACCGGGACTAGACCTAACATTCAGTACTTC. Its protein product is CASSPTGTRPNIQYF.

The chain combines TRBV7-9 with TRBJ2-1; the D gene is possibly TRBD1 (6 bases). V lost 5 bases and J lost 6, with 11 bases in between. The germline V gene encodes CDR1 SEHNR and CDR2 FQNEAQ (reference sequence). The CDR3 is 13 amino acids. In DNA, the CDR3 is TGTGCCAGCAGCAACGGACAGACCAATGAGCAGTTCTTC. The encoded protein is CASSNGQTNEQFF.

This chain links TRBV18 with TRBJ2-4, with D possibly matching TRBD2 (6 bases). CDR3 length: 15 amino acids. From germline, CDR1 is KGHSH and CDR2 LQKENI. V was clipped by 0 bases and J by 3 bases, with 9 bases between them. The CDR3 protein is CASSPPRDGKNIQYF. The CDR3 region has the DNA TGTGCCAGCTCACCACCGCGGGATGGCAAAAACATTCAGTACTTC.

This chain joins TRBV10-1 and TRBJ1-1; D is uncertain. The CDR3 is 13 amino acids. V was shortened by 6 bases and J by 3 bases, with 11 bases between the two germline ends. Germline values: CDR1 WNHNN, CDR2 SYGVQD (reference sequence). The CDR3 here is CASRRGWDTEAFF. The CDR3 nucleotides read TGCGCCAGCAGGCGGGGATGGGACACTGAAGCTTTCTTT.

Only one count was recorded for this clone. This sequence joins TRBV15 and TRBJ2-5; D possibly corresponds to TRBD1 (5 bases). Trimming shortened V by 0 bases and J by 5 bases, and 10 bases separated the two germline ends. The CDR3 has 14 residues. The germline gives CDR1 LNHNV, CDR2 YYDKDF (reference sequence). This chain's CDR3 is CATSRDTGAETQYF. CDR3 nucleotides: TGTGCCACCAGCAGAGACACAGGAGCGGAGACCCAGTACTTC. Looking up the rest from reference TRBV15 and TRBJ2-5 gives the full variable domain: DAMVIQNPRYQVTQFGKPVTLSCSQTLNHNVMYWYQQKSSQAPKLLFHYYDKDFNNEADTPDNFQSRRPNTSFCFLDIRSPGLGDTAMYLCATSRDTGAETQYFGPGTRLLVL.

This clone was observed once. V and J are TRBV5-1 and TRBJ2-7; 8 nucleotides match TRBD2. Germline V gives CDR1 SGHRS, CDR2 YFSETQ. This CDR3 spans 16 amino acids. The V segment lost 1 base and the J segment 5 bases; nucleotides outside the gene matches: 11. The CDR3 protein is CASSLSPAGENHEQYF. CDR3 nucleotide sequence: TGCGCCAGCAGCTTGAGTCCAGCGGGAGAAAACCACGAGCAGTACTTC.

The chain recombines TRBV6-5 with TRBJ1-5; no clear D. Germline assignment: CDR1 MNHEY and CDR2 SVGAGI. Trimming removed 2 bases at V and 1 base at J, with 9 bases between. The CDR3 totals 15 residues. The CDR3 reads CASSYQGLSNQPQHF. Here the CDR3 DNA reads TGTGCCAGCAGTTACCAAGGACTGAGCAATCAGCCCCAGCATTTT.

The CDR3 DNA reads as TGCAGCGTACCGGGACAGGGGTCGCCAGAGACCCAGTACTTC. Amino acid sequence: CSVPGQGSPETQYF. The chain joins TRBV29-1 to TRBJ2-5, with 10 bases lining up with TRBD1. The CDR3 contains 14 residues. Germline V lookup: CDR1 SQVTM, CDR2 ANQGSEA. Trimming took 6 bases from V and 4 from J; bases not matched to a gene: 8.

This CDR3 reads CASSQEKHPSGANVLTF. In DNA, the CDR3 is TGTGCCAGCAGCCAAGAAAAACACCCCTCTGGGGCCAACGTCCTGACTTTC. The chain recombines TRBV3-1 (or the pseudogene TRBV3-2) with TRBJ2-6; D not resolved. The CDR3 spans 17 residues. V dropped 0 bases and J dropped 0 bases, with 9 bases sitting between them. CDR1 LGHDT and CDR2 YNNKEL come from the germline V gene (reference sequence).

This chain uses TRBV29-1 with TRBJ2-2; 8 bases line up with TRBD1. The ends lost 6 bases at V and 3 bases at J; junction bases unmatched: 0. This CDR3 is built from 12 residues. CDR1 is SQVTM, CDR2 ANQGSEA, per germline. The CDR3 region has the DNA TGCAGCGTGGACAGGGACACCGGGGAGCTGTTTTTT. Protein sequence: CSVDRDTGELFF.